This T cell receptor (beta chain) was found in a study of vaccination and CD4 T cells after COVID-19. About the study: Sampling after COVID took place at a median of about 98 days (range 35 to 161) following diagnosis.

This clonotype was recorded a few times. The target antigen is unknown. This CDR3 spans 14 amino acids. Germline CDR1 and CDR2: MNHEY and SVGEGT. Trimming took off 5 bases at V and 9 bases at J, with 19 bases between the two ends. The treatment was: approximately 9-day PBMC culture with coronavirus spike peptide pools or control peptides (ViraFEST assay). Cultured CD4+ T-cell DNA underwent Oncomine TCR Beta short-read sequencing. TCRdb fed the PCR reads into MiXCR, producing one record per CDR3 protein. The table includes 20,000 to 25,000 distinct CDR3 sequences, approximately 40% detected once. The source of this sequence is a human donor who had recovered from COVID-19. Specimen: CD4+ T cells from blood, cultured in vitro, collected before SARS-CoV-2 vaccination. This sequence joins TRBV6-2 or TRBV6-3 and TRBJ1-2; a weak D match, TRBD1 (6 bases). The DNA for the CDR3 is TGTGCCAGCAGTAACCCCCCTTCGGGGACAAGCTACACCTTC. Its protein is CASSNPPSGTSYTF.